This T cell receptor (beta chain) was recorded in a study of blood T cells in healthy people across ages. On this clonotype: Its antigen is not identified.

Around 9.5 milliliters of peripheral blood were drawn from each donor. Researchers isolated at least 6 million PBMCs per sample. Combining a sample-barcoded 5' primer with a J-beta primer mix, a second PCR ran for roughly 6 to 12 cycles. A single record per CDR3 protein comes from TCRdb applying MiXCR to the 5' RACE reads. The profile covers hundreds of thousands of distinct CDR3 sequences, with 58% appearing a single time and approximately 20% taken by the ten largest. Study results and limitations: Versus aged donors, long-lived donors had higher diversity and more naive CD4+ cells. Older age coincided with a roughly linear decline in TCR beta diversity per million T cells.

Trimming removed 4 bases from V and 12 bases from J, with 13 bases in between. CDR1 and CDR2 from the germline V gene are ENHRY and SYGVKD. This CDR3 has 12 amino acids. Sequenced input: blood. V and J are TRBV10-3 and TRBJ2-1; D might be TRBD2 (5 bases). This clonotype was sampled from a man younger than 40 in good health. CDR3 DNA sequence: TGTGCCATCAGTGGTGAGGGCTCGGGGCAGTTCTTC. This translates into CAISGEGSGQFF.